This T cell receptor (beta chain) was observed in a study of early T cells in non-severe SARS-CoV-2 infection. For the study at large: Unsorted whole blood bulk RNA was sequenced, with unpaired chains.

Points from the study as a whole: VDJdb matching favored anti-spike CD8 responses, missing private and CD4 specificities.

This clonotype was recorded at least ten times. What it binds is unknown. Unique molecular identifiers (one per individual cDNA molecule) were attached. MiXCR was run by TCRdb on the 5' RACE reads, yielding one entry per CDR3 protein. This table has 40,000 to 60,000 distinct CDR3 sequences, 7.7% appearing once. The receptor was derived from an adult who was a healthcare worker with PCR-confirmed SARS-CoV-2 infection or an uninfected control (not recorded which). The sample comprised whole blood.

CDR3 coding DNA: TGTGCCAGCAGCTTGACAGGGCGGACTGAAGCTTTCTTT. It encodes CASSLTGRTEAFF. The V and J genes are TRBV5-6 and TRBJ1-1; maybe TRBD1 (6 bases). The CDR3 length is 13 residues. CDR1 is SGHDT, CDR2 YYEEEE, per germline. Deletions cut 1 base from V and 5 bases from J, with 9 bases between.